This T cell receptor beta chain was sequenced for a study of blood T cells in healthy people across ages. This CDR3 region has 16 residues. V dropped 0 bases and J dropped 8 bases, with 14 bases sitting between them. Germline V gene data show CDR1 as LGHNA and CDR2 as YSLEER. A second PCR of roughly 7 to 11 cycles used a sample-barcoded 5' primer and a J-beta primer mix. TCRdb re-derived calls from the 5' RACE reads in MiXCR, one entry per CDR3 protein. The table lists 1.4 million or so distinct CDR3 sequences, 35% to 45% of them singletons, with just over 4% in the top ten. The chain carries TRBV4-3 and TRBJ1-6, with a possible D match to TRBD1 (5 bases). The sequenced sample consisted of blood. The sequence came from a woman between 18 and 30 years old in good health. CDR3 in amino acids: CASSQDYRTGHSPLHF. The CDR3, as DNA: TGCGCCAGCAGCCAAGATTACCGGACGGGGCATTCACCCCTCCACTTT.